Here is one TCR beta chain with its context. Its antigen is as yet unknown. These data belong to a study of CXCR3-negative and CXCR3-positive naive CD8 T cells. As for the study in general: The libraries yielded some 150 million TRB reads, about 1.5 +/- 0.3 million each. Study-level findings and limits: TRBV-TRBJ usage matched between naive CXCR3-negative and CXCR3-positive cells but not between memory cells. Cryopreserved PBMCs had partly decreased CXCR3 expression; fresh PBMCs were used in most assays. Relative to CXCR3-negative naive cells, CXCR3-positive naive cells had more hydrophobic TRB CDR3s.

The CDR3 totals 15 residues. From germline, CDR1 is SEHNR and CDR2 FQNEAQ (reference sequence). Researchers prepared the TRB cDNA libraries using 5' RACE with UMI labels. TCRdb derives one entry per CDR3 protein from the 5' RACE reads, leaving out DNA. The sample table includes roughly 50,000 distinct CDR3 sequences. This clonotype was sampled from a human donor in good health. Some clones in this sample may be carry-over from other donors' samples. Sequencing was carried out using naive CXCR3+ CD8+ T cells from blood. Specified subset: CD45RO-CCR7+CD27+CD95- naive CD8+ T cells expressing CXCR3 (TNR3+). This sequence joins TRBV7-9 and TRBJ2-2; the TCRdb call, TRBD1, lacks DNA for checking. CDR3 in amino acids: CASISGTGNTGELFF.